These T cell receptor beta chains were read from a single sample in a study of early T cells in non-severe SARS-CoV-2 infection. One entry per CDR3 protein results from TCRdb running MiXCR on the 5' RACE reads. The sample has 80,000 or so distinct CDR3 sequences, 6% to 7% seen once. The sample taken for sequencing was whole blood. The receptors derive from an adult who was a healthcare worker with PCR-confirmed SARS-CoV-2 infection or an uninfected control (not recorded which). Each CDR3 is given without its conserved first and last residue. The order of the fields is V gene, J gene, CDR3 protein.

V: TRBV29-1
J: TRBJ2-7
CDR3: SVRDGPYEQY

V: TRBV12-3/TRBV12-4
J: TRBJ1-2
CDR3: ASSLGGGIGGYT

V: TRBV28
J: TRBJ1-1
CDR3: ASRHPGGWGTEAF

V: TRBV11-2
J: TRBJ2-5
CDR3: ASSLLTPQETQY

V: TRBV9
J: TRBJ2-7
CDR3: ASSVGWGPTYEQY

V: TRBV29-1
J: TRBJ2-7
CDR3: SVAPGTGGIYEQY

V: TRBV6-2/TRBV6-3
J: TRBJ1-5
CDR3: ASSYSGTKQPQH

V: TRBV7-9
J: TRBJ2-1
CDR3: ASSLDRRDYNEQF

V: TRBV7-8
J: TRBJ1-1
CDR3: ASSLAGATEAF

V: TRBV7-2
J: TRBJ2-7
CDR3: ASRHLLAGVEQY

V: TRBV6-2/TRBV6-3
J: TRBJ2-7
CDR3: ASSYKASADEQY

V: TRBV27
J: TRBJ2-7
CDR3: ASSQGQGAASYEQY

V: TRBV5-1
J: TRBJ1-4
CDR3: ASRAGTGSATNEKLF

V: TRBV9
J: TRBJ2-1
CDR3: ASSVQGFEQF

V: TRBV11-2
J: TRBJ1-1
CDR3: ASSWYSEAF

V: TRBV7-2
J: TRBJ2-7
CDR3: ASSWDRARSNEQY

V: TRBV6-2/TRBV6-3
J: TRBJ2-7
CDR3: ASATGDEQY

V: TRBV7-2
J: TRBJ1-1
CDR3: ASSRQGRTEAF

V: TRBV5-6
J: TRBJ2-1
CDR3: ASRLTSGTWGEQF

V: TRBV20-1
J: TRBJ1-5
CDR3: SATGQPNANQPQH

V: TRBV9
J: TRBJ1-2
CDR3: ASSPRGSTNYGYT

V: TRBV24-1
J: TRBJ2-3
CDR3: ATSDGTATSTDTQY

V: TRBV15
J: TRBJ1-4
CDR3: ATRAGGEEEKLF

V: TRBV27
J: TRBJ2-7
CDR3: ASSLGSGSEQY

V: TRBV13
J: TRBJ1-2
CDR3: ASSFSLRGYYGYT

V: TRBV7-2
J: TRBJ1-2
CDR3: ASSTGQGIYGYT

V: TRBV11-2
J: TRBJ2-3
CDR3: ASSHSWGPDTQY

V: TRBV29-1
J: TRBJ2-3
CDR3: SVVRAGDTQY

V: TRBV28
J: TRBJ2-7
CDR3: ASSLYGTGISYEQY

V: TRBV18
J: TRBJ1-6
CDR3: ASSRQKGSPLH